The clone carrying this T cell receptor (beta chain) appeared a few times. Its target is unknown. The data were taken from a study of T-cell memory formation after mild COVID-19. Study-level results: Within pre-infection memory, some responding clones were found, suggesting cross-reactive memory joined.

TCRdb independently ran MiXCR on the 5' RACE reads; one entry per CDR3 protein. The sample records 540,000 or so distinct CDR3 sequences, 20% being singletons. The CDR3 runs to 12 residues. The V and J ends lost 3 bases and 10 bases, in that order; junction bases with no gene match: 3. Looked up from germline, CDR1 is SGHNT and CDR2 is YENEEA. The receptor was derived from an adult woman who had mild COVID-19 (a few samples of this study predate the infection). Cell type and time point are not known. This chain links TRBV11-3 with TRBJ2-1; 7 positions agree with TRBD2. Sequencing input: PBMCs or a T cell subset sorted from them (not recorded which). The CDR3: CASSFSSGEQFF. CDR3 nucleotides: TGTGCCAGCAGCTTCTCTAGCGGCGAGCAGTTCTTC. The full variable domain, its missing parts supplied by reference TRBV11-3 and TRBJ2-1, is EAGVVQSPRYKIIEKKQPVAFWCNPISGHNTLYWYLQNLGQGPELLIRYENEEAVDDSQLPKDRFSAERLKGVDSTLKIQPAELGDSAVYLCASSFSSGEQFFGPGTRLTVL.